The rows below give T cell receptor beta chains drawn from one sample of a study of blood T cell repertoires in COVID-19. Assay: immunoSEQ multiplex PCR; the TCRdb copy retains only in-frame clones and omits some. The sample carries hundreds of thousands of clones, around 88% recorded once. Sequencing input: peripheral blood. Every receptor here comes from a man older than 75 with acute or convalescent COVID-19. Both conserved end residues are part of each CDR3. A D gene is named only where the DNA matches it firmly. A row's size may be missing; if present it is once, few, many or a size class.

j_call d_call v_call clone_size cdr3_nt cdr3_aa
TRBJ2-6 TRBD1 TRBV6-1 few TGTGCCAGCAGTGTAAGGGACAGGGGAACCTCTGGGGCCAACGTCCTGACTTTC CASSVRDRGTSGANVLTF
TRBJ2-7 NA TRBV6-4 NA TGTGCCAGCAGTGACCCAGACAGTGAGCAGTACTTC CASSDPDSEQYF
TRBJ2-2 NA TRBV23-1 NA TGCGCCAGCAGCCCCCCAGGGCAACTGAACACCGGGGAGCTGTTTTTT CASSPPGQLNTGELFF
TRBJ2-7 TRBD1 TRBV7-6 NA TGTGCCAGCAGCTTAGGACAGGGTATGGGCGAGCAGTACTTC CASSLGQGMGEQYF
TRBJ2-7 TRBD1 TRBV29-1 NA TGCAGCGTTGAAGGCCGTGGACAGGGAATAGGCGAGCAGTACTTC CSVEGRGQGIGEQYF
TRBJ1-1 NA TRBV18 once TGTGCCAGCTCACCACGGAACGTAGACAGTCCCACTGAAGCTTTCTTT CASSPRNVDSPTEAFF
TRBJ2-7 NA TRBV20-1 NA TGCAGTGCTACCAGCGGCTACGAGCAGTACTTC CSATSGYEQYF
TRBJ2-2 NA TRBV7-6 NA TGTGCCAGTACCTTGGGAGCGAACACCGGGGAGCTGTTTTTT CASTLGANTGELFF
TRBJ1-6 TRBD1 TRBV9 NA TGTGCCAGCAGCGTGACAGGGAGCTATAATTCACCCCTCCACTTT CASSVTGSYNSPLHF
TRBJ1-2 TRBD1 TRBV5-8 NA TGTGCCAGCAGCTTTGCCACCCCACAGGGGTTCGATGACTATGGCTACACCTTC CASSFATPQGFDDYGYTF
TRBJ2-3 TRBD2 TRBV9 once TGTGCCAGCAGCGTAGTTCACGGGAGGAGCACAGATACGCAGTATTTT CASSVVHGRSTDTQYF
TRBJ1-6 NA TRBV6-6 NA TGTGCCAGCAGACGACCGACGGGGGGCTCCTATAATTCACCCCTCCACTTT CASRRPTGGSYNSPLHF
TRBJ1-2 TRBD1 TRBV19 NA TGTGCCAGTAGTAAAACAGGGGGTACCGCCTATGGCTACACCTTC CASSKTGGTAYGYTF
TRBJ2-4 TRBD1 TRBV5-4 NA TGTGCCAGCAGTCCGGGTGGGACAGGGGGCTGGTCCAAAAACATTCAGTACTTC CASSPGGTGGWSKNIQYF
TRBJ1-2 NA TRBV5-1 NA TGCGCCAGCAGCTTGGCATCCACTAACTATGGCTACACCTTC CASSLASTNYGYTF
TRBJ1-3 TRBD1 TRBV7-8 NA TGTGCCAGCAGCTCGAACAGGGGTGGAAACACCATATATTTT CASSSNRGGNTIYF
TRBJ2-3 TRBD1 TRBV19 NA TGTGCCAGTAGGTCACAGGGGGCGCAAACAGATACGCAGTATTTT CASRSQGAQTDTQYF
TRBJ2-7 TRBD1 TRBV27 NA TGTGCCAGCCAAAAGGACAGGGGATTGCGCGAGCAGTACTTC CASQKDRGLREQYF
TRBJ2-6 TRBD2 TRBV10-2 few TGCGCCAGCAGTGGGACTAGCGGCTTCTCTGGGGCCAACGTCCTGACTTTC CASSGTSGFSGANVLTF
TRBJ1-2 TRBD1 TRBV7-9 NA TGTGCCAGCAGCACAAACAGGGGGCGCGGGGATGGCTACACCTTC CASSTNRGRGDGYTF
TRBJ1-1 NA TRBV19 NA TGTGCCAGTAGTACACAATACACTGAAGCTTTCTTT CASSTQYTEAFF
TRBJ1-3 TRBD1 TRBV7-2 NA TGTGCCAGCAGCCACAGTCAGGGGGCTGGAAACACCATATATTTT CASSHSQGAGNTIYF
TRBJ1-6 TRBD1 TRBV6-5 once TGTGCCAGCAGTTATGGACAGGGAGGTGGTTCACCCCTCCACTTT CASSYGQGGGSPLHF
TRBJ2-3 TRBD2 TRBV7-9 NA TGTGCCAGCAGCTTGGCGGGAGGGCCCACAGATACGCAGTATTTT CASSLAGGPTDTQYF
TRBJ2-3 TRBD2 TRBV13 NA TGTGCCAGCACCGGTACTAAGCGGGGGGTTGATACGCAGTATTTT CASTGTKRGVDTQYF
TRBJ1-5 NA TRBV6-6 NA TGTGCCAGCAGCAACAGATATCAGCCCCAGCATTTT CASSNRYQPQHF
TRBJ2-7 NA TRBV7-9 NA TGTGCCAGCAGCTTAGGAGGGAGCTCTATCGAGCAGTACTTC CASSLGGSSIEQYF
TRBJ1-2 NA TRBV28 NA TGTGCCAGCCGGACTGTCAATCAGAATGGCTACACCTTC CASRTVNQNGYTF
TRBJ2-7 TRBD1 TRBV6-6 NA TGTGCCAGTACAAACCGGGACAGGGGGTTCTACGAGCAGTACTTC CASTNRDRGFYEQYF
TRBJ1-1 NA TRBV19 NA TGTGCCAGTAGTAGTTCTCCCCGACAGGCGAGGGGTGAAGCTTTCTTT CASSSSPRQARGEAFF
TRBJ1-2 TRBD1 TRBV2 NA TGTGCCAGCAGTGAAGACGTCAGGGGGCTCAATGGCTACACCTTC CASSEDVRGLNGYTF
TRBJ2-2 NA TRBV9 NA TGTGCCAGCAGCCCCCCCAGGGCCGGGGAGCTGTTTTTT CASSPPRAGELFF